Each of the 27 T cell receptor beta chains below was sequenced from the same sample in a study of control samples from healthy donors and cancer patients. Profiling relied on immunoSEQ multiplex PCR, and the TCRdb table lists in-frame clones only, not all of them. The sample lists 150,000 to 200,000 clones; about 94% were seen once. Sequencing used blood. These receptors all come from a woman in her thirties or forties in good health.

V gene TRBV10-2 combines with J gene TRBJ1-2; D call uncertain. The germline gives CDR1 WSHSY, CDR2 SAAADI. Deletions cut 2 bases from V and 7 bases from J, with 14 bases between. The CDR3 runs to 14 residues. This CDR3 reads CASSEEIRWGGYTF. The CDR3, as DNA: TGCGCCAGCAGTGAGGAGATCCGATGGGGTGGCTACACCTTC.

The rearrangement links TRBV9 to TRBJ1-1; D not resolved. The V gene lost 0 bases and the J gene lost 0 bases, with 12 bases spanning the gap. The CDR3 covers 16 residues. In germline, CDR1 is SGDLS, CDR2 YYNGEE. The DNA for the CDR3 is TGTGCCAGCAGCGTAGAGGGCACACTCATGAACACTGAAGCTTTCTTT. It encodes CASSVEGTLMNTEAFF. Full variable domain (missing parts from reference TRBV9 and TRBJ1-1): DSGVTQTPKHLITATGQRVTLRCSPRSGDLSVYWYQQSLDQGLQFLIQYYNGEERAKGNILERFSAQQFPDLHSELNLSSLELGDSALYFCASSVEGTLMNTEAFFGQGTRLTVV.

The chain joins TRBV27 to TRBJ1-2, with 11 bases fitting TRBD1. The CDR3 totals 14 residues. Germline V gene lookup returns CDR1 MNHEY and CDR2 SMNVEV (reference sequence). Losses at the gene ends were 6 bases for V and 4 bases for J; bases not matched to a gene: 4. The CDR3 nucleotides are TGTGCCAGCAGCGGGACAGGGGGATTCTATGGCTACACCTTC. Residues: CASSGTGGFYGYTF.

The V and J genes are TRBV6-5 and TRBJ2-3, with no clear D. Per the germline V gene, CDR1 is MNHEY and CDR2 is SVGAGI. The length of the CDR3 is 12 residues. V was clipped by 6 bases and J by 6 bases, with 10 bases between them. The CDR3 DNA sequence: TGTGCCAGCAGCGCCACAGTGGATACGCAGTATTTT. This sequence encodes CASSATVDTQYF.

This chain joins TRBV6-5 and TRBJ2-6; no definite D call. V lost 4 bases, J lost 0 bases, and 7 bases lay in between. CDR3 length: 15 residues. Per the germline V gene, CDR1 is MNHEY and CDR2 is SVGAGI. The CDR3 region is CASSLDPSGANVLTF. Here the CDR3 DNA reads TGTGCCAGCAGTTTGGATCCCTCTGGGGCCAACGTCCTGACTTTC.

This clone was counted a single time. The V gene is TRBV6-2 or TRBV6-3, the J gene TRBJ2-1; a weak D match, TRBD1 (5 bases). Germline V gives CDR1 MNHEY, CDR2 SVGEGT. V was pared by 4 bases and J by 7 bases, with 8 bases between. This CDR3 comprises 12 residues. The CDR3 protein is CASSWGQNEQFF. The CDR3 nucleotides are TGTGCCAGCAGTTGGGGCCAGAATGAGCAGTTCTTC.

J is TRBJ1-1 and V is TRBV7-8, with D unclear. Germline V gene data show CDR1 as SGHVS and CDR2 as FQNEAQ. The CDR3 has 13 residues. The V end lost 4 bases, the J end lost 0 bases, and 6 bases lay between the germline ends. CDR3 DNA sequence: TGTGCCAGCAGCTCATTCATGAACACTGAAGCTTTCTTT. Its translation is CASSSFMNTEAFF.

The CDR3 spells CASRRTGVVNTEAFF. The CDR3 coding sequence is TGTGCCAGCAGAAGGACAGGGGTGGTGAACACTGAAGCTTTCTTT. V and J are TRBV25-1 and TRBJ1-1; TRBD1 matches at 9 bases. CDR1 and CDR2 (germline): MGHDK, SYGVNS. With V trimmed by 6 bases and J by 0 bases, 5 bases remained unmatched. The CDR3 spans 15 residues.

The chain joins TRBV30 to TRBJ1-1; the D is unclear. This CDR3 comprises 13 residues. In germline, CDR1 is GTSNPN, CDR2 SVGIG (reference sequence). The ends were cut back, 2 bases at V and 11 bases at J, with 18 bases in the middle. CDR3 DNA: TGTGCCTGGAGTACGTTCGACCGCTTGGAGGCTTTCTTT. It translates to CAWSTFDRLEAFF. The full variable domain, completed using reference TRBV30 and TRBJ1-1, is SQTIHQWPATLVQPVGSPLSLECTVEGTSNPNLYWYRQAAGRGLQLLFYSVGIGQISSEVPQNLSASRPQDRQFILSSKKLLLSDSGFYLCAWSTFDRLEAFFGQGTRLTVV.

This chain connects TRBV12-3 or TRBV12-4 to TRBJ1-1; possibly TRBD1 for D (5 bases). Trimming took off 6 bases at V and 6 bases at J, with 14 bases between the two ends. The CDR3 covers 13 residues. The CDR3: CASRSRGTAEAFF. Here the CDR3 DNA reads TGTGCCAGCAGATCAAGGGGTACGGCTGAAGCTTTCTTT.

The CDR3 is CASSPDGVNTEAFF. The CDR3, as DNA: TGTGCCAGCAGCCCAGACGGGGTGAACACTGAAGCTTTCTTT. This chain uses TRBV11-1 with TRBJ1-1; D gene ambiguous. This CDR3 comprises 14 residues. The V and J ends lost 5 bases and 0 bases respectively, with 10 bases between them. In germline, CDR1 is SGHAT, CDR2 FQDESV (reference sequence).

This chain links TRBV27 with TRBJ1-6; D unclear. The V end was cut by 5 bases, the J end by 9 bases, with 17 bases between. Germline values: CDR1 MNHEY, CDR2 SMNVEV (reference sequence). This CDR3 is 15 amino acids long. The CDR3 DNA is TGTGCCAGCAGTGTGGTCTCCGCTATTATTTCACCCCTCCACTTT. Translation gives CASSVVSAIISPLHF.

This clone has just one count. V usage is TRBV19 and J usage is TRBJ2-1; 8 bases agree with TRBD2. Per germline, CDR1 LNHDA and CDR2 SQIVND (reference sequence). This CDR3 contains 18 residues. Unmatched junction bases numbered 16, after V lost 2 bases and J lost 7 bases. In nucleotides, the CDR3 is TGTGCCAGTAGTATAAGTCCCCTCCCTCTTTTAGCGGGGAATGAGCAGTTCTTC. Amino acid sequence: CASSISPLPLLAGNEQFF.

This chain connects TRBV10-3 to TRBJ1-2; D is undetermined. Germline lookup yields CDR1 ENHRY and CDR2 SYGVKD. The CDR3 is made up of 15 amino acids. V was trimmed by 1 base and J by 4 bases, leaving 13 bases between them. The CDR3 region is CAISEYRTASYGYTF. The CDR3 DNA reads as TGTGCCATCAGTGAGTACAGAACAGCGAGCTATGGCTACACCTTC.

The rearrangement joins TRBV6-6 to TRBJ2-1, with D tentatively TRBD2 (6 bases). The CDR3 runs 11 residues. Germline values: CDR1 MNHNY, CDR2 SVGAGI (reference sequence). The germline V and J ends were trimmed by 6 bases and 8 bases, with 8 bases remaining between them. The CDR3 loop reads CASRRGDEQFF. Here the CDR3 DNA reads TGTGCCAGCAGGCGGGGTGATGAGCAGTTCTTC.

The V and J genes are TRBV23-1 and TRBJ1-5; 7 bases map to TRBD1. TRBV23-1 carries the ORF label, with uncertain function. This CDR3 has 20 amino acids. The trim removed 0 bases at V and 3 bases at J, leaving 17 bases unmatched. The CDR3 reads CASSQSASRGQKKHNQPQHF. Written as DNA, the CDR3 is TGCGCCAGCAGTCAATCGGCTAGCCGGGGACAGAAGAAGCACAATCAGCCCCAGCATTTT.

The chain joins TRBV6-5 to TRBJ1-5; TRBD1 aligns across 8 bases. Germline values: CDR1 MNHEY, CDR2 SVGAGI. With V trimmed by 4 bases and J by 2 bases, 7 bases remained unmatched. CDR3 length: 16 amino acids. CDR3 coding DNA: TGTGCCAGCAGTTCTAGGACAGGGAGAGGCAATCAGCCCCAGCATTTT. This sequence encodes CASSSRTGRGNQPQHF.

This sequence joins TRBV5-1 and TRBJ2-7; maybe TRBD2 (6 bases). Trimming shortened V by 4 bases and J by 2 bases, and 13 bases separated the two germline ends. This CDR3 comprises 14 residues. In germline, CDR1 is SGHRS, CDR2 YFSETQ. The DNA of the CDR3 is TGCGCCAGCAGCCCGACGCGGGATCCCTACGAGCAGTACTTC. Its protein is CASSPTRDPYEQYF.

The chain employs TRBV6-2 or TRBV6-3 and TRBJ1-2; 8 bases map to TRBD1. Per the germline V gene, CDR1 is MNHEY and CDR2 is SVGEGT. With V trimmed by 5 bases and J by 4 bases, 6 bases remained unmatched. This CDR3 contains 14 residues. The CDR3 coding sequence is TGTGCCAGCAGTGACAGGGGTCCTGGCTATGGCTACACCTTC. Protein product: CASSDRGPGYGYTF.

The V gene is TRBV7-8, the J gene TRBJ1-2; D is uncertain. CDR1 SGHVS and CDR2 FQNEAQ come from the germline V gene. Trimming took off 2 bases at V and 3 bases at J, with 13 bases between the two ends. CDR3 length: 15 amino acids. The CDR3 loop is CASSLLPSEHYGYTF. The DNA for the CDR3 is TGTGCCAGCAGCTTACTGCCCTCCGAACACTATGGCTACACCTTC. The variable domain in full, completed from reference TRBV7-8 and TRBJ1-2, reads GAGVSQSPRYKVAKRGQDVALRCDPISGHVSLFWYQQALGQGPEFLTYFQNEAQLDKSGLPSDRFFAERPEGSVSTLKIQRTQQEDSAVYLCASSLLPSEHYGYTFGSGTRLTVV.

The chain links TRBV4-1 to TRBJ2-5; 8 bases align to TRBD2. The CDR3 consists of 15 residues. From germline, CDR1 is MGHRA and CDR2 YSYEKL. J was trimmed by 5 bases and V by 0 bases; bases with no gene match: 5. The CDR3 reads CASSQEQRGWETQYF. The CDR3 coding sequence is TGCGCCAGCAGCCAAGAACAGCGGGGGTGGGAGACCCAGTACTTC.

The CDR3 spells CAWSVGRNTEAFF. The DNA for the CDR3 is TGTGCCTGGAGTGTGGGCCGGAACACTGAAGCTTTCTTT. The genes are TRBV30 and TRBJ1-1, with unresolved D. Germline-derived CDR1 and CDR2 are GTSNPN and SVGIG (reference sequence). Trimming left V 0 bases short and J 1 base short, with 6 bases between. The CDR3 runs to 13 residues.

The chain joins TRBV6-2 or TRBV6-3 to TRBJ2-5; D is possibly TRBD1 or TRBD2 (6 bases each). Germline-derived CDR1 and CDR2 are MNHEY and SVGEGT. V gave up 5 bases and J gave up 5 bases, with 15 bases separating them. This CDR3 comprises 14 residues. CDR3 DNA: TGTGCCAGCAGTGACGTTGGAGGGGGTGAGACCCAGTACTTC. Its translation: CASSDVGGGETQYF.

The rearrangement uses TRBV4-1 and TRBJ2-5; maybe TRBD2 (6 bases). This CDR3 has 17 amino acids. V was cut by 5 bases and J by 5 bases, with 24 bases left in between. Germline V lookup: CDR1 MGHRA, CDR2 YSYEKL. This CDR3 is CASSGEKGSGVRETQYF. CDR3 nucleotide sequence: TGCGCCAGCAGCGGAGAAAAAGGGTCGGGAGTGAGGGAGACCCAGTACTTC.

The rearrangement uses TRBV19 and TRBJ2-7, with a possible D match to TRBD1 (7 bases). The CDR3 totals 16 residues. V lost 2 bases to trimming and J lost 6 bases, with 20 bases between them. Germline assignment: CDR1 LNHDA and CDR2 SQIVND (reference sequence). CDR3 loop: CASSIRAGTEPLEQYF. CDR3 nucleotide sequence: TGTGCCAGTAGTATAAGGGCGGGGACAGAACCTCTCGAGCAGTACTTC.

The chain recombines TRBV11-2 with TRBJ1-2; D may be TRBD1 (6 bases). The CDR3 is 18 residues long. The germline V gene has CDR1 SGHAT and CDR2 FQNNGV. V lost 3 bases, J lost 6 bases, and 26 bases lay in between. The CDR3 here is CASSFSLNYGGRRDGYTF. Here the CDR3 DNA reads TGTGCCAGCAGCTTCTCCCTGAACTATGGGGGGCGAAGGGATGGCTACACCTTC. The full variable domain, rest sourced from reference TRBV11-2 and TRBJ1-2, is EAGVAQSPRYKIIEKRQSVAFWCNPISGHATLYWYQQILGQGPKLLIQFQNNGVVDDSQLPKDRFSAERLKGVDSTLKIQPAKLEDSAVYLCASSFSLNYGGRRDGYTFGSGTRLTVV.

J is TRBJ2-7 and V is TRBV4-3; 7 bases line up with TRBD1. With 0 bases clipped from V and 5 bases from J, the junction kept 10 bases outside the gene matches. Per the germline V gene, CDR1 is LGHNA and CDR2 is YSLEER. The CDR3 contains 16 residues. The CDR3 nucleotides read TGCGCCAGCAGCCAAGATATACGGACAGGCCCCAACGAGCAGTACTTC. Residues: CASSQDIRTGPNEQYF.